The clone carrying this T cell receptor beta chain showed up just once. What it recognizes is unknown. With 10 bases removed from V and 2 bases from J, the gap between germline ends came to 16 bases. CDR1 SNHLY and CDR2 FYNNEI come from the germline V gene. The CDR3 loop spans 14 amino acids. Sequenced by immunoSEQ multiplex PCR; TCRdb stores in-frame clones only, minus some. The top ten hold about 0.39% of the sample, which has around 2.5 million clones, approximately 94% seen once. The sample is drawn from a study of shared clonotypes between healthy human individuals. Points from the study as a whole: Specimens sampled were limited to blood, with tissue repertoires likely differing.

The source is a man aged 18 to 29 in good health. Some clones in this sample may be carry-over from other donors' samples. The specimen sequenced was naive CD4+ T cells from PBMCs. Subset given: CD45RA+ positively selected. This chain links TRBV2 with TRBJ2-3, with D tentatively TRBD1 (6 bases). CDR3 residues: CATTGTLLTDTQYF. In DNA form, the CDR3 reads TGTGCCACCACCGGGACACTCCTCACAGATACGCAGTATTTT. Looking up the rest from reference TRBV2 and TRBJ2-3 gives the full variable domain: EPEVTQTPSHQVTQMGQEVILRCVPISNHLYFYWYRQILGQKVEFLVSFYNNEISEKSEIFDDQFSVERPDGSNFTLKIRSTKLEDSAMYFCATTGTLLTDTQYFGPGTRLTVL.